A selection of T cell receptor beta chains follows, all from one sample in a study of T cell responses to AZD1222 COVID-19 vaccine. The assay was immunoSEQ multiplex PCR, and TCRdb's table has in-frame clones only and misses some. The sample carries about 120,000 clones, about 87% recorded once. The specimen comprised peripheral blood, sampled on day 0 of AZD1222 vaccination. The receptors come from an adult in good health. Both conserved end residues are part of each CDR3. D genes are given only for firm matches. Expanded clones get a size class; other rows say once, few or many, or leave the size out.

D | J | size | V | DNA | CDR3
. | TRBJ2-1 | . | TRBV9 | TGTGCCAGCAGCCCCCGGGAGAAGTCCTACAATGAGCAGTTCTTC | CASSPREKSYNEQFF
TRBD2 | TRBJ2-5 | . | TRBV4-1 | TGCGCCAGCAGCCCGGGACTAGCGGGAGTAAGGCAAGAGACCCAGTACTTC | CASSPGLAGVRQETQYF
. | TRBJ1-1 | . | TRBV7-9 | TGTGCCAGCAGCTTGGAGCCGGGTCGCACTGAAGCTTTCTTT | CASSLEPGRTEAFF
TRBD1 | TRBJ2-7 | . | TRBV29-1 | TGCAGCGCTCGGACAGGGAGAAGCTACGAGCAGTACTTC | CSARTGRSYEQYF
. | TRBJ2-7 | . | TRBV11-2 | TGTGCCAGCAGGCAATCCTTTGGGGGCCACGAGCAGTACTTC | CASRQSFGGHEQYF
. | TRBJ1-1 | . | TRBV7-2 | TGTGCCAGCAGCTTCCTCAGGGAGAACACTGAAGCTTTCTTT | CASSFLRENTEAFF
. | TRBJ1-4 | . | TRBV29-1 | TGCAGCGTTGGGGGGGATGGGGAAAAACTGTTTTTT | CSVGGDGEKLFF
TRBD1 | TRBJ1-6 | once | TRBV18 | TGTGCCAGCTCACACGAGGGACAGGGAACGGGATCACCCCTCCACTTT | CASSHEGQGTGSPLHF
. | TRBJ2-7 | . | TRBV19 | TGTGCCAGTAGCCCCTGGGGTGCCTCCTACGAGCAGTACTTC | CASSPWGASYEQYF
. | TRBJ1-3 | . | TRBV19 | TGTGCCAGTTGGGACCGCAACTCTGGAAACACCATATATTTT | CASWDRNSGNTIYF
TRBD2 | TRBJ2-2 | . | TRBV5-4 | TGTGCCAGCAGCCCCGGGGGGGCCAGGGCCAGGTTTGCGAACACCGGGGAGCTGTTTTTT | CASSPGGARARFANTGELFF
. | TRBJ2-7 | . | TRBV25-1 | TGTGCCAGCCTGGCCTTAGGGGGATCTCACGAGCAGTACTTC | CASLALGGSHEQYF
TRBD1 | TRBJ2-7 | . | TRBV5-1 | TGCGCCAGCAGCTGGGGACAGGGGGGAAACGAGCAGTACTTC | CASSWGQGGNEQYF
. | TRBJ2-7 | . | TRBV20-1 | TGCAGTGCTAGAGATTGGTTAGAGCAGTACTTC | CSARDWLEQYF
. | TRBJ1-1 | . | TRBV21-1 | TGTGCCAGCAGCAAATGCGGGGGGGCGTCTGAAGCTTTCTTT | CASSKCGGASEAFF
. | TRBJ2-2 | . | TRBV6-4 | TGTGCCAGCAGTGACACAGACGAGGGCACCACCGGGGAGCTGTTTTTT | CASSDTDEGTTGELFF
. | TRBJ2-7 | . | TRBV5-1 | TGCGCCAGCAGCTTGGTGGCAGGGATCTACGAGCAGTACTTC | CASSLVAGIYEQYF
. | TRBJ1-2 | . | TRBV28 | TGTGCCAGCAGTTTAGGGAATAGGGGCTCTGGCTACACCTTC | CASSLGNRGSGYTF
. | TRBJ2-6 | . | TRBV5-4 | TGTGCCAGCAGCCAAGATGGGGGCTCTGGGGCCAACGTCCTGACTTTC | CASSQDGGSGANVLTF
. | TRBJ1-1 | . | TRBV19 | TGTGCCAGTAGTATCCGGGTTAACACTGAAGCTTTCTTT | CASSIRVNTEAFF
. | TRBJ2-3 | once | TRBV4-2 | TGTGCCAGCAGCCAAGGGGGCGCTAGCACAGATACGCAGTATTTT | CASSQGGASTDTQYF
. | TRBJ1-1 | . | TRBV7-9 | TGTGCCAGCAGCTCCAACCCGGGGGGAGCTTTCTTT | CASSSNPGGAFF
TRBD2 | TRBJ2-2 | few | TRBV2 | TGTGCCAGCAGTTTCGGACTAGCGGGGGGCGTCGGGGAGCTGTTTTTT | CASSFGLAGGVGELFF
TRBD2 | TRBJ2-5 | . | TRBV5-1 | TGCGCCAGCAGCCCCAAAGCGGGATTCGGGCCCCCAGCGGAGACCCAGTACTTC | CASSPKAGFGPPAETQYF
. | TRBJ1-2 | . | TRBV27 | TGTGCCAGCAGTTTATCTGGGGGATCCGGTAACTATGGCTACACCTTC | CASSLSGGSGNYGYTF
. | TRBJ1-5 | . | TRBV5-5 | TGTGCCAGCAGCTCGGAAGTAGGTAATCAGCCCCAGCATTTT | CASSSEVGNQPQHF
. | TRBJ1-3 | . | TRBV30 | TGTGCCTGGAGTGAGGGGGACGGAAACACCATATATTTT | CAWSEGDGNTIYF
. | TRBJ1-3 | . | TRBV19 | TGTGCCAGTAGCCCCCTTGTTGTTAACTATGGAAACACCATATATTTT | CASSPLVVNYGNTIYF
. | TRBJ2-7 | . | TRBV28 | TGTGCCAGCACCTCGTCCCTAAATTACGAGCAGTACTTC | CASTSSLNYEQYF
. | TRBJ2-7 | . | TRBV9 | TGTGCCAGCAGCGAACAGGGCAACGAGCAGTACTTC | CASSEQGNEQYF
. | TRBJ2-5 | . | TRBV5-1 | TGCGCCAGCAGCTTGAATCTCTTGCAAGAGACCCAGTACTTC | CASSLNLLQETQYF
. | TRBJ1-2 | . | TRBV27 | TGTGCCAGCGGAACAGCCTACTATGGCTACACCTTC | CASGTAYYGYTF
TRBD1 | TRBJ2-2 | . | TRBV5-1 | TGCGCCAGCAGCTTGGCCGGACAGGGCGCGGGCACCGGGGAGCTGTTTTTT | CASSLAGQGAGTGELFF
. | TRBJ2-7 | . | TRBV2 | TGTGCCAGCAGTGAACAGGGTAGTTCCTACGAGCAGTACTTC | CASSEQGSSYEQYF
TRBD1 | TRBJ1-2 | . | TRBV28 | TGTGCCAGCAGTCTTGACAGGGTCTGGGGCTACACCTTC | CASSLDRVWGYTF
. | TRBJ1-2 | . | TRBV6-1 | TGTGCCAGCAGTGAATCTGTCCCGGGAGGGGTCGGTGGCTACACCTTC | CASSESVPGGVGGYTF
TRBD1 | TRBJ1-1 | . | TRBV6-5 | TGTGCCAGCAGTTACCGGGACAGACAGAACACTGAAGCTTTCTTT | CASSYRDRQNTEAFF
. | TRBJ2-7 | . | TRBV19 | TGTGCCAGTACCCCGACAGGGAGGTACGAGCAGTACTTC | CASTPTGRYEQYF
. | TRBJ1-1 | . | TRBV6-6 | TGTGCCAGCAGTAAATTATTTGAAGCTTTCTTT | CASSKLFEAFF
. | TRBJ1-1 | . | TRBV19 | TGTGCCAGTAGTCCAACGTTGAACACTGAAGCTTTCTTT | CASSPTLNTEAFF
TRBD1 | TRBJ1-1 | . | TRBV28 | TGTGCCAGCAGCCCCCGGACAGGAGAAAAGACTTTCTTT | CASSPRTGEKTFF
TRBD1 | TRBJ2-3 | . | TRBV7-8 | TGTGCCAGCAGCCTAACTAGACAGGGGAGTCGATCCACAGATACGCAGTATTTT | CASSLTRQGSRSTDTQYF